This T cell receptor (beta chain) derives from a study of HIV-infected patients and healthy controls. This clonotype was counted only a few times. Germline loops: CDR1 MNHEY, CDR2 SVGEGT. This CDR3 has 16 residues. V lost 2 bases and J lost 2, with 15 bases in between. TCRdb redid the calling of the 5' RACE reads with MiXCR, one entry per CDR3 protein. The sample gives 60,000 to 75,000 distinct CDR3 sequences, approximately 15% of which show up once; approximately 5.3% is in the top ten. This clonotype was obtained from a human donor in good health. The chain combines TRBV6-2 or TRBV6-3 with TRBJ1-2, with a tentative D call TRBD1 (6 bases). Sequenced sample: CD4+ T cells from blood. In DNA, the CDR3 is TGTGCCAGCAGTTACGGCGGGGGACAAACAAACTATGGCTACACCTTC. Residues: CASSYGGGQTNYGYTF.